These 11 T cell receptor beta chains came from one sample sequenced in a study of regulatory T cells in long-lasting Graves disease. According to the study, TCR beta libraries were built with iRepertoire HTBI primers and CDR3-region Arm-PCR. TCRdb redid the calling of the multiplex PCR reads with MiXCR, one entry per CDR3 protein. This table holds 400,000 or so distinct CDR3 sequences, around 20% found once. Time point defined: persistent/refractory GD, antithyroid drugs over 5 years with positive TRAb. After RNA was extracted from PBMCs, the TCR library was made from it. Sequencing was performed on peripheral blood mononuclear cells (PBMCs), taken when the disease was refractory, from a patient treated with antithyroid drugs. These receptor sequences come from a female donor with Graves disease.

This clonotype was recorded a few times. Written as DNA, the CDR3 is TGTGCCATCAGTGCGGGGGGAGGCTACGAGCAGTACTTC. Amino acids: CAISAGGGYEQYF. The chain links TRBV10-3 to TRBJ2-7; 7 bases match TRBD2. The CDR3 loop spans 13 amino acids. In germline, CDR1 is ENHRY, CDR2 SYGVKD. Germline trimming cut 4 bases from V and 3 bases from J; bases unmatched to any gene: 3.

The rearrangement joins TRBV7-9 to TRBJ1-3; a weak D match, TRBD1 (5 bases). The CDR3 length is 15 residues. Trimming stripped 3 bases from V and 4 bases from J, with 13 bases between. Germline V CDR1 and CDR2: SEHNR, FQNEAQ (reference sequence). CDR3 residues: CASSLDNSSGNTIYF. The DNA of the CDR3 is TGTGCCAGCAGCTTGGACAATTCCTCGGGAAACACCATATATTTT.

This clonotype was picked up a small number of times. The chain couples TRBV6-1 to TRBJ1-1; D not certain. Germline V lookup: CDR1 MNHNS, CDR2 SASEGT. The CDR3 contains 12 residues. The V gene lost 1 base and the J gene lost 4 bases, with 4 bases spanning the gap. The CDR3 bases are TGTGCCAGCAGTGAAGGAACCACTGAAGCTTTCTTT. Its translation: CASSEGTTEAFF.

This clonotype was seen a few times. V and J are TRBV9 and TRBJ2-7; maybe TRBD2 (6 bases). The V gene lost 3 bases and the J gene lost 6 bases, with 16 bases spanning the gap. The CDR3 loop spans 14 amino acids. Germline lookup yields CDR1 SGDLS and CDR2 YYNGEE. CDR3 residues: CASSAGLISPEQYF. CDR3 sequence (DNA): TGTGCCAGCAGCGCTGGACTAATATCTCCCGAGCAGTACTTC.

This clonotype was seen many times. This chain links TRBV28 with TRBJ2-7, with D perhaps matching TRBD2 (6 bases). V was shortened by 3 bases and J by 0 bases, with 12 bases between the two germline ends. Germline assignment: CDR1 MDHEN and CDR2 SYDVKM. This CDR3 comprises 15 residues. CDR3 residues: CASSLGRMSSYEQYF. CDR3 DNA: TGTGCCAGCAGTTTGGGGAGGATGAGCTCCTACGAGCAGTACTTC.

J is TRBJ2-7 and V is TRBV7-2, with D possibly being TRBD2 (6 bases). The germline V gene encodes CDR1 SGHTA and CDR2 FQGNSA. Trimming removed 1 base from V and 4 bases from J, with 8 bases in between. This CDR3 has 13 residues. The CDR3 sequence is CASSLGEEYEQYF. CDR3 nucleotides: TGTGCCAGCAGCTTAGGGGAGGAATACGAGCAGTACTTC.

This chain uses TRBV6-4 with TRBJ1-4; D call uncertain. CDR3 length: 15 residues. Looked up from germline, CDR1 is MRHNA and CDR2 is SNTAGT. The V gene lost 7 bases and the J gene lost 7 bases, with 19 bases spanning the gap. As DNA, the CDR3 is TGTGCCAGCATTATGCGGATCCTAGCAGGTGAAAAACTGTTTTTT. Amino acid sequence: CASIMRILAGEKLFF.

In its sample, this clonotype was seen a few times. The chain is built from TRBV4-2 and TRBJ2-7, with D unclear. The germline V gene encodes CDR1 LGHNA and CDR2 YNFKEQ. V lost 0 bases and J lost 0, with 6 bases in between. The CDR3 consists of 14 residues. CDR3 nucleotide sequence: TGTGCCAGCAGCCAAGAGCGGTCCTCCTACGAGCAGTACTTC. Translating gives CASSQERSSYEQYF.

The gene calls are TRBV4-1 and TRBJ2-2, with 9 bases identical to TRBD1. Germline assignment: CDR1 MGHRA and CDR2 YSYEKL. CDR3 size: 16 residues. V lost 4 bases and J lost 4; bases outside the gene matches: 7. The CDR3 DNA is TGCGCCAGCAGCCCGGGACAGGGTCTCGGCACCGGGGAGCTGTTTTTT. It yields the protein CASSPGQGLGTGELFF.

The V call is TRBV30, the J call TRBJ1-5; no clear D gene. The CDR3 runs 14 residues. V dropped 7 bases and J dropped 5 bases, with 18 bases sitting between them. The germline V gene has CDR1 GTSNPN and CDR2 SVGIG (reference sequence). The DNA for the CDR3 is TGTGCCTTTTCGAATTCCGCGACGTATCAGCCCCAGCATTTT. This encodes CAFSNSATYQPQHF.

The chain carries TRBV4-3 and TRBJ2-2, with D tentatively TRBD1 (5 bases). The CDR3 runs to 15 residues. Trimming pared 3 bases from V and 5 bases from J, leaving 13 bases between. Germline CDR1 LGHNA, CDR2 YSLEER. The CDR3 DNA reads as TGCGCCAGCAGCCAGGACCTAGGGGTAACCGGGGAGCTGTTTTTT. Translated, it gives CASSQDLGVTGELFF.